The rows below give T cell receptor beta chains drawn from one sample of a study of shared clonotypes between healthy human individuals. Method: immunoSEQ multiplex PCR; TCRdb's copy keeps in-frame clones and lacks some. The table lists 600,000 to 800,000 clones, roughly two thirds of them singletons. The sample comprised memory CD4+ T cells sorted from blood. The receptor set was obtained from a woman in her 30s in good health. The conserved cysteine and the conserved F or W are not part of the CDR3 here.

j_call: TRBJ1-5
v_call: TRBV28
cdr3_aa: ASRSRQGIQPQH

j_call: TRBJ2-6
v_call: TRBV5-1
cdr3_aa: ASSLYRGANVLT

j_call: TRBJ1-5
v_call: TRBV2
cdr3_aa: ASSPDRRNQPQH

j_call: TRBJ2-1
v_call: TRBV18
cdr3_aa: ASSPGTSGRSYNEQF

j_call: TRBJ2-1
v_call: TRBV5-1
cdr3_aa: ASSVSSGGYNEQF

j_call: TRBJ1-3
v_call: TRBV28
cdr3_aa: ASSWGRQGALFGNTIY

j_call: TRBJ2-3
v_call: TRBV27
cdr3_aa: ASSPPPHKKAVY

j_call: TRBJ2-2
v_call: TRBV7-9
cdr3_aa: ATEYTNTGELF

j_call: TRBJ1-3
v_call: TRBV7-9
cdr3_aa: ASSPGTGGRAFGNTIY

j_call: TRBJ1-1
v_call: TRBV2
cdr3_aa: ASNEQGMHTEAF

j_call: TRBJ2-1
v_call: TRBV13
cdr3_aa: ASSLMREGPYNEQF

j_call: TRBJ2-3
v_call: TRBV2
cdr3_aa: ASSEDSTDTQY

j_call: TRBJ2-7
v_call: TRBV27
cdr3_aa: ATRTSGSYEQY

j_call: TRBJ2-1
v_call: TRBV9
cdr3_aa: ASSPRPRYNEQF

j_call: TRBJ2-3
v_call: TRBV7-9
cdr3_aa: ASSLGTSGYTDTQY

j_call: TRBJ2-3
v_call: TRBV4-1
cdr3_aa: ASSQDSSAHTDTQY

j_call: TRBJ1-5
v_call: TRBV4-1
cdr3_aa: ASSHTAPRLLSSNQPQH

j_call: TRBJ2-2
v_call: TRBV28
cdr3_aa: ASRFSGENTGELF

j_call: TRBJ2-2
v_call: TRBV9
cdr3_aa: ASSPSLAGAGTGELF

j_call: TRBJ2-1
v_call: TRBV6-5
cdr3_aa: ASSYSNLVQDKF

j_call: TRBJ2-3
v_call: TRBV2
cdr3_aa: ASSVGLDTQY

j_call: TRBJ1-4
v_call: TRBV6-1
cdr3_aa: ASWGGSSNEKLF

j_call: TRBJ2-1
v_call: TRBV11-2
cdr3_aa: ASSLVHEQF

j_call: TRBJ1-5
v_call: TRBV29-1
cdr3_aa: SVGTAEPNQPQH

j_call: TRBJ2-5
v_call: TRBV15
cdr3_aa: ATSRDRGHETQY

j_call: TRBJ1-2
v_call: TRBV29-1
cdr3_aa: SVYGVQGYT

j_call: TRBJ2-6
v_call: TRBV4-1
cdr3_aa: ASSQARQGAGANVLT

j_call: TRBJ1-5
v_call: TRBV6-1
cdr3_aa: ASRDQTRPQH

j_call: TRBJ2-6
v_call: TRBV5-4
cdr3_aa: ASSLALSGANVLT

j_call: TRBJ2-5
v_call: TRBV7-9
cdr3_aa: ASSLVSETQY

j_call: TRBJ1-5
v_call: TRBV7-9
cdr3_aa: ASSFQGGGQPQH

j_call: TRBJ2-5
v_call: TRBV7-2
cdr3_aa: ASSTHSSGKTQY

j_call: TRBJ1-4
v_call: TRBV18
cdr3_aa: ASSPPGTGIHEKLF

j_call: TRBJ1-2
v_call: TRBV7-9
cdr3_aa: ASSLWGGEGYT

j_call: TRBJ2-3
v_call: TRBV28
cdr3_aa: ASSLVGTDTQY

j_call: TRBJ2-3
v_call: TRBV19
cdr3_aa: ASSPGGPSTDTQY

j_call: TRBJ2-7
v_call: TRBV5-1
cdr3_aa: ASSAGQAHYEQY

j_call: TRBJ2-7
v_call: TRBV28
cdr3_aa: ASSYRTSGTGEQY

j_call: TRBJ2-7
v_call: TRBV5-1
cdr3_aa: ASSLGTEGYEQY

j_call: TRBJ1-3
v_call: TRBV7-8
cdr3_aa: ASSFGERLRGNTIY

j_call: TRBJ1-4
v_call: TRBV2
cdr3_aa: ASSSSVIGSGPANEKLF

j_call: TRBJ2-5
v_call: TRBV2
cdr3_aa: ASSRLAVQETQY

j_call: TRBJ1-4
v_call: TRBV4-1
cdr3_aa: ASSQEGGRLEEKLF

j_call: TRBJ2-5
v_call: TRBV7-2
cdr3_aa: ASSLGTGQTQY

j_call: TRBJ2-5
v_call: TRBV5-1
cdr3_aa: ASSLSSFGAAQETQY

j_call: TRBJ2-7
v_call: TRBV7-2
cdr3_aa: ASSYTGTYEGEQY

j_call: TRBJ1-1
v_call: TRBV2
cdr3_aa: ASTRGQGENTEAF

j_call: TRBJ2-4
v_call: TRBV7-8
cdr3_aa: ASSQDGTWNIQY

j_call: TRBJ2-1
v_call: TRBV25-1
cdr3_aa: ASSKGQGRYNEQF

j_call: TRBJ1-1
v_call: TRBV18
cdr3_aa: ASSPILNTEAF

j_call: TRBJ1-1
v_call: TRBV2
cdr3_aa: ASGLGSGSAEAF

j_call: TRBJ1-4
v_call: TRBV4-1
cdr3_aa: ASSQERQFNEKLF

j_call: TRBJ1-1
v_call: TRBV7-2
cdr3_aa: ASSSNSLVNTEAF